Here is one T cell receptor (beta chain) with its context. What it binds is unknown. This sample was included in a study of T cells expressing NK-cell markers. Study-wide results and caveats: Four donors likewise had their CD3+CD56-NKG2C+ fraction led by these clonotypes.

The germline V gene has CDR1 MNHEY and CDR2 SMNVEV (reference sequence). The CDR3 runs to 12 residues. Reprocessing the 5' RACE reads, TCRdb reports a single entry for every CDR3 protein and omits DNA. Its table records 550,000 to 600,000 distinct CDR3 sequences. The sequenced sample was blood T cells: a sorted CD56 or NKG2C T cell subset, CD4+ or CD8+ T cells, or bulk PBMC T cells (not recorded which). The V call is TRBV27, the J call TRBJ1-2. The clonotype comes from a man aged 18 to 29 in good health. CDR3 sequence reads: CASRRVDYGYTF.